The next 15 T cell receptor beta chains were all read from a single sample in a study of Graves' ophthalmopathy and Graves' hyperthyroidism. The authors amplified TCR beta CDR3 regions from RNA transcripts. Second-round multiplex PCR followed a first-round RT-PCR using HTBI primers. In TCRdb, the multiplex PCR reads were re-called with MiXCR into one record per CDR3 protein. This table holds approximately 380,000 distinct CDR3 sequences, around 21% found once. What was sequenced was peripheral blood. These receptors were obtained from a woman younger than 30 with stable Graves' hyperthyroidism.

The chain is built from TRBV11-2 and TRBJ1-6, with D tentatively TRBD1 (6 bases). This CDR3 has 16 amino acids. V gave up 3 bases and J gave up 2 bases, with 11 bases separating them. Germline V gene sequence: CDR1 SGHAT, CDR2 FQNNGV. Here the CDR3 reads CASSFQGMTYNSPLHF. Here the CDR3 DNA reads TGTGCCAGCAGCTTTCAGGGGATGACCTATAATTCACCCCTCCACTTT. Complete variable domain (other parts from reference TRBV11-2 and TRBJ1-6): EAGVAQSPRYKIIEKRQSVAFWCNPISGHATLYWYQQILGQGPKLLIQFQNNGVVDDSQLPKDRFSAERLKGVDSTLKIQPAKLEDSAVYLCASSFQGMTYNSPLHFGNGTRLTVT.

There are many counts of this clonotype. The V and J genes are TRBV5-1 and TRBJ1-3; D possibly corresponds to TRBD1 (5 bases). The CDR3 is 15 amino acids. V was trimmed by 4 bases and J by 4 bases, leaving 15 bases between them. Germline V CDR1 and CDR2: SGHRS, YFSETQ. CDR3 loop: CASSLGPEKGNTIYF. In nucleotides, the CDR3 is TGCGCCAGCAGCCTGGGACCGGAGAAAGGAAACACCATATATTTT.

This clonotype occurred many times. V and J are TRBV9 and TRBJ2-7; 11 bases line up with TRBD2. After removal of 3 bases from V and 2 bases from J, the junction contained 4 bases not matched to a gene. Germline V gene lookup returns CDR1 SGDLS and CDR2 YYNGEE. The CDR3 runs 15 residues. The CDR3 region has the DNA TGTGCCAGCAGCGCAGAGGGACTAGCGGCCTACGAGCAGTACTTC. Residues: CASSAEGLAAYEQYF.

This clonotype was seen a few times. CDR3 in DNA: TGCAGCGTTAGGGACAGGTTTTTTGACCCGAACACTGAAGCTTTCTTT. It specifies CSVRDRFFDPNTEAFF. The rearrangement joins TRBV29-1 to TRBJ1-1, with 8 bases lining up with TRBD1. The CDR3 totals 16 residues. Germline V gives CDR1 SQVTM, CDR2 ANQGSEA. The V and J ends lost 5 bases and 1 base, in that order; junction bases with no gene match: 12.

In its sample, this clonotype was seen a few times. The chain recombines TRBV14 with TRBJ1-1; D not resolved. Germline CDR1 is SGHDN and CDR2 is FVKESK. The CDR3 loop spans 16 amino acids. V lost 0 bases and J lost 1, with 12 bases in between. CDR3 in DNA: TGTGCCAGCAGCCAAGATAGTTGGGCAGGGAACACTGAAGCTTTCTTT. Amino acid sequence: CASSQDSWAGNTEAFF.

This clonotype appeared many times. The rearrangement joins TRBV20-1 to TRBJ2-5; D is uncertain. The germline V gene has CDR1 DFQATT and CDR2 SNEGSKA (reference sequence). The V end was cut by 4 bases, the J end by 1 base, with 13 bases between. The CDR3 has 14 residues. CDR3 sequence: CSANRPGAQETQYF. CDR3 DNA: TGCAGTGCTAACCGTCCAGGAGCCCAAGAGACCCAGTACTTC.

Points on this clonotype: A read error may account for a junction end that differs from germline. The V gene is TRBV6-1, the J gene TRBJ2-1; 9 bases match TRBD2. From germline, CDR1 is MNHNS and CDR2 SASEGT. The CDR3 is 15 amino acids. The CDR3 region has the DNA TGTGCCAGCATGCAGCGGGAGGCGGGGTACAATGAGAAGTTCTTC. Its protein is CASMQREAGYNEKFF.

This clonotype was picked up many times. J is TRBJ2-5 and V is TRBV9; possibly TRBD2 for D (7 bases). The CDR3 is 15 amino acids. Trimming took off 5 bases at V and 1 base at J, with 15 bases between the two ends. In germline, CDR1 is SGDLS, CDR2 YYNGEE. The CDR3 nucleotides are TGTGCCAGCAGTTCGAGGGGAGGGGGCCAAGAGACCCAGTACTTC. Translating gives CASSSRGGGQETQYF.

This clonotype was recorded many times. The V gene is TRBV12-3 or TRBV12-4, the J gene TRBJ1-2, with D possibly TRBD1 on 6 matching bases. The CDR3 extends over 15 amino acids. V was clipped by 6 bases and J by 5 bases, with 19 bases between them. CDR3 protein: CASSLYRDTTYGYTF. The CDR3 DNA reads as TGTGCCAGCAGCCTCTACCGGGACACTACTTATGGCTACACCTTC.

There are many counts of this clonotype. The chain has TRBV7-3 and TRBJ1-1; 7 bases are shared with TRBD1. CDR3 length equals 14 residues. Germline CDR1 SGHTA, CDR2 FQGTGA. V lost 4 bases and J lost 4; bases outside the gene matches: 6. CDR3 bases: TGTGCCAGCAGCTCACAGGGGTTCGGCACTGAAGCTTTCTTT. Its translation is CASSSQGFGTEAFF. The full variable domain, with the rest looked up from reference TRBV7-3 and TRBJ1-1, is GAGVSQTPSNKVTEKGKYVELRCDPISGHTALYWYRQSLGQGPEFLIYFQGTGAADDSGLPNDRFFAVRPEGSVSTLKIQRTERGDSAVYLCASSSQGFGTEAFFGQGTRLTVV.

This clonotype has ten or more counts. The chain carries TRBV11-2 and TRBJ1-2; the D is unclear. The CDR3 totals 15 residues. Germline V CDR1 and CDR2: SGHAT, FQNNGV. V was cut by 5 bases and J by 6 bases, with 19 bases left in between. CDR3 sequence reads: CASSPGLAGVDGYTF. CDR3 coding DNA: TGTGCCAGCAGCCCGGGTCTGGCGGGTGTCGATGGCTACACCTTC. The variable domain in full, completed from reference TRBV11-2 and TRBJ1-2, reads EAGVAQSPRYKIIEKRQSVAFWCNPISGHATLYWYQQILGQGPKLLIQFQNNGVVDDSQLPKDRFSAERLKGVDSTLKIQPAKLEDSAVYLCASSPGLAGVDGYTFGSGTRLTVV.

The chain combines TRBV12-3 or TRBV12-4 with TRBJ2-2; D might be TRBD1 or TRBD2, each matching 6 bases. The CDR3 contains 15 residues. Deletions cut 3 bases from V and 6 bases from J, with 14 bases between. The DNA for the CDR3 is TGTGCCAGCAGTTTGTCAACGGGGGCAGCCGGGGAGCTGTTTTTT. Its protein product is CASSLSTGAAGELFF.

Note on this clonotype: The missing conserved phenylalanine or tryptophan at the end of this CDR3 makes a read error likely. The chain links TRBV30 to TRBJ1-2; D uncertain. The V and J ends lost 3 bases and 2 bases respectively, with 4 bases between them. This CDR3 has 11 residues. Germline V gives CDR1 GTSNPN, CDR2 SVGIG (reference sequence). The CDR3 DNA reads as TGTGCCTGGAGCACGAACTATGGCTACACCTAC. Residues: CAWSTNYGYTY.

This clonotype came up a few times. This rearrangement joins TRBV29-1 to TRBJ1-1; D remains unclear. Germline CDR1 SQVTM, CDR2 ANQGSEA. This CDR3 comprises 14 residues. V was trimmed by 0 bases and J by 3 bases, leaving 11 bases between them. CDR3 bases: TGCAGCGTTGAAGAGGGCGAAGGGTACACTGAAGCTTTCTTT. Its protein product is CSVEEGEGYTEAFF.

This clonotype was counted ten times or more. This chain joins TRBV29-1 and TRBJ2-5; 9 bases align to TRBD1. The CDR3 is made up of 13 amino acids. The V segment lost 5 bases and the J segment 3 bases; nucleotides outside the gene matches: 4. Per the germline V gene, CDR1 is SQVTM and CDR2 is ANQGSEA. The CDR3 nucleotides read TGCAGCGTTCAACAGGGGGCGGAAGAGACCCAGTACTTC. Protein: CSVQQGAEETQYF. Supplemented by reference TRBV29-1 and TRBJ2-5, the full variable domain reads SAVISQKPSRDICQRGTSLTIQCQVDSQVTMMFWYRQQPGQSLTLIATANQGSEATYESGFVIDKFPISRPNLTFSTLTVSNMSPEDSSIYLCSVQQGAEETQYFGPGTRLLVL.